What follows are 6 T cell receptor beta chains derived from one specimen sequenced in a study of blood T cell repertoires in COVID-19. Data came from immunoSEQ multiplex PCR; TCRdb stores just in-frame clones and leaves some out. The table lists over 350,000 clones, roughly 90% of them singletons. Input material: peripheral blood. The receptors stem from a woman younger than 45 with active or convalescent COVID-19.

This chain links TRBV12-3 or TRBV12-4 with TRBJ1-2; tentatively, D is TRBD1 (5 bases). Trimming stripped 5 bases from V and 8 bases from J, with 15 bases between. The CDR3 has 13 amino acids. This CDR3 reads CASSPQGNGGYTF. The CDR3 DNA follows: TGTGCCAGCAGTCCTCAGGGTAATGGGGGCTACACCTTC.

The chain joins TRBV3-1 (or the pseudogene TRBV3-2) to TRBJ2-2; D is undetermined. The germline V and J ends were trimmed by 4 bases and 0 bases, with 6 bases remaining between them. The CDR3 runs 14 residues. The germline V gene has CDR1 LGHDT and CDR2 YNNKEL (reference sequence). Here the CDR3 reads CASSRPSNTGELFF. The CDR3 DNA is TGTGCCAGCAGCCGTCCTTCGAACACCGGGGAGCTGTTTTTT.

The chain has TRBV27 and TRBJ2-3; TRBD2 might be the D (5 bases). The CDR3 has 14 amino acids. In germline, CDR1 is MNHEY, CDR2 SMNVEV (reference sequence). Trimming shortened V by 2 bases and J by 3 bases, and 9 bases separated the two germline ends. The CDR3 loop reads CASSLERKTDTQYF. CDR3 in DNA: TGTGCCAGCAGTTTAGAGCGGAAAACAGATACGCAGTATTTT.

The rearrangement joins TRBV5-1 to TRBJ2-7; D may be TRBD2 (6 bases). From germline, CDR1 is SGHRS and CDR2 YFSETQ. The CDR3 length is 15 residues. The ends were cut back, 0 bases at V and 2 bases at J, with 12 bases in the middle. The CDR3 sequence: CASSLGSGAPYEQYF. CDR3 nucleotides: TGCGCCAGCAGCTTGGGTTCGGGAGCCCCCTACGAGCAGTACTTC.

The CDR3 is CASSQDSGLTALGYGYTF. CDR3 DNA sequence: TGCGCCAGCAGCCAAGATTCAGGGTTGACCGCCCTCGGATATGGCTACACCTTC. The chain carries TRBV4-1 and TRBJ1-2, with D tentatively TRBD1 (5 bases). The germline gives CDR1 MGHRA, CDR2 YSYEKL. The germline V and J ends were trimmed by 0 bases and 5 bases, with 22 bases remaining between them. The length of the CDR3 is 18 residues.

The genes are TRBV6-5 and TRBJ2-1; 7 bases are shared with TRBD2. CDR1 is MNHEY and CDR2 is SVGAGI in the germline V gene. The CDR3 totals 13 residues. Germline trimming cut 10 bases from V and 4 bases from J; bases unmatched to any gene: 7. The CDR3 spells CAIAGLGYNEQFF. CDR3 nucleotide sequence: TGTGCCATCGCAGGACTAGGTTACAATGAGCAGTTCTTC.